The clone carrying this T cell receptor (beta chain) turned up a few times. Researchers took RNA transcripts and amplified the TCR beta CDR3 regions from them. The TCR CDR3 first-round RT-PCR relied on the HTBI primer set. TCRdb passed the multiplex PCR reads through MiXCR, listing each CDR3 protein once. The sample includes 410,000 or so distinct CDR3 sequences, roughly 14% of them seen just once. This record comes from a study of T cells in Graves' hyperthyroidism and ophthalmopathy. V dropped 5 bases and J dropped 1 base, with 17 bases sitting between them. CDR1 is SEHNR, CDR2 FQNEAQ, per germline (reference sequence). The CDR3 sequence is 16 residues long.

Material for sequencing was blood. J is TRBJ1-1 and V is TRBV7-9, with D possibly being TRBD1 (5 bases). This receptor was obtained from a young man with Graves' ophthalmopathy. The CDR3 DNA follows: TGTGCCAGCAGCCATGAATCGGGACGGTGGAACACTGAAGCTTTCTTT. This translates into CASSHESGRWNTEAFF.